This T cell receptor (beta chain) was recorded in a study of blood T cell repertoires in COVID-19. Study details: The United States, Italy and Spain were the sources of the acute and convalescent COVID-19 samples. The analysed material was cDNA or gDNA that came from T cells, B-cell-depleted T cells, or PBMCs.

In the original workflow: Estimated nucleated cell counts came from reference gene primer amplification. This table comes from immunoSEQ multiplex PCR, and its TCRdb copy is limited to in-frame clones, with some not included. Clone size and V and J calls were adopted from that table, with D and trimming inferred from the DNA. The data show nearly 200,000 clones, 84% seen once. The CDR3 is 15 residues long. CDR1 and CDR2 (germline): MNHEY, SMNVEV (reference sequence). Trimming removed 6 bases from V and 5 bases from J; junction bases left unmatched: 9. V is TRBV27 and J is TRBJ1-5, with TRBD1 matching 8 bases. This sequence was found in a woman in her 70s with active or convalescent COVID-19. Sequenced: peripheral blood. CDR3 coding DNA: TGTGCCAGCAGGTCCCAGGGGGCCGGCGATCAGCCCCAGCATTTT. It specifies CASRSQGAGDQPQHF.